Listed below are T cell receptor beta chains from one sample, sequenced in a study of T cells after yellow fever vaccination. In TCRdb, the 5' RACE reads were re-called with MiXCR into one record per CDR3 protein. Of some 550,000 distinct CDR3 sequences listed, 15% to 20% were seen once; the top ten hold 14%. Sequenced material: PBMCs, taken 15 days after the yellow fever booster vaccination. The receptors come from a man aged 25-45 years who received the YFV17D yellow fever vaccine. CDR3s leave out the opening cysteine and the closing phenylalanine or tryptophan. The order of the fields is clone size, V gene, CDR3 protein. Clone size is shown for a subset of rows, as once, few, many or a class of expanded clone.

abundance: few; v_gene: TRBV29-1; CDR3aa: SVQNRTRSTDTQY
abundance: -; v_gene: TRBV12-3/TRBV12-4; CDR3aa: ASSPKGQFLVYGQF
abundance: -; v_gene: TRBV7-7; CDR3aa: ASSLADLQETQY
abundance: -; v_gene: TRBV20-1; CDR3aa: SASRSMRGTQY
abundance: -; v_gene: TRBV7-9; CDR3aa: ASSLEASSQETQY
abundance: -; v_gene: TRBV30; CDR3aa: AWSLPGQVTGELF
abundance: few; v_gene: TRBV5-1; CDR3aa: ASSRNLDRVGMGQF
abundance: -; v_gene: TRBV7-9; CDR3aa: ASSPPGRNQPQH
abundance: -; v_gene: TRBV13; CDR3aa: ASRGGTGEPYEQY
abundance: -; v_gene: TRBV7-9; CDR3aa: ASSLGAGAGELF
abundance: -; v_gene: TRBV20-1; CDR3aa: SARDDTQY
abundance: few; v_gene: TRBV29-1; CDR3aa: SARTENTGELF
abundance: -; v_gene: TRBV5-1; CDR3aa: ASSLDGGATGELF
abundance: few; v_gene: TRBV15; CDR3aa: ATSKPGTGTYEQY
abundance: few; v_gene: TRBV10-3; CDR3aa: AIRWDRDTGELF
abundance: -; v_gene: TRBV6-5; CDR3aa: ASSYSLSPETQY
abundance: few; v_gene: TRBV5-5; CDR3aa: ASSLLSGPTGELF
abundance: few; v_gene: TRBV5-6; CDR3aa: ASSRDRPPQH
abundance: few; v_gene: TRBV5-1; CDR3aa: ASTRGIVVGADTQY
abundance: -; v_gene: TRBV4-3; CDR3aa: ASSQETFYNEQF
abundance: few; v_gene: TRBV3-1; CDR3aa: ASSQGRFGNEQY
abundance: many; v_gene: TRBV5-1; CDR3aa: ASSLSGRSTDTQY
abundance: -; v_gene: TRBV30; CDR3aa: AWNPGHKSNTGELF
abundance: -; v_gene: TRBV6-5; CDR3aa: ASSYSAPSDTGELF
abundance: -; v_gene: TRBV5-6; CDR3aa: APSASGTYEQY
abundance: -; v_gene: TRBV12-3/TRBV12-4; CDR3aa: ASSLVTLSGHVNQPQH
abundance: -; v_gene: TRBV11-2; CDR3aa: ASSLEAGRTYNEQF
abundance: few; v_gene: TRBV29-1; CDR3aa: SVVQGTANYGYT
abundance: -; v_gene: TRBV6-4; CDR3aa: ASSDSEINEQF
abundance: many; v_gene: TRBV12-3/TRBV12-4; CDR3aa: ASRFSGGSYEQY
abundance: few; v_gene: TRBV2; CDR3aa: ASHTQGTVNTEAF
abundance: -; v_gene: TRBV29-1; CDR3aa: SARRTDNEQF
abundance: few; v_gene: TRBV6-1; CDR3aa: ASTPSGRLEYNEQF
abundance: few; v_gene: TRBV29-1; CDR3aa: SVAPSSYNEQF
abundance: -; v_gene: TRBV4-1; CDR3aa: ASSQVAGTGGYEQY
abundance: -; v_gene: TRBV29-1; CDR3aa: SVAGPTSTGELF
abundance: -; v_gene: TRBV7-2; CDR3aa: ASSRRGVNTEAF
abundance: few; v_gene: TRBV27; CDR3aa: ASSVPPNNEQF
abundance: -; v_gene: TRBV28; CDR3aa: ASGVSYEQY
abundance: -; v_gene: TRBV20-1; CDR3aa: SASPSGGPHEQF
abundance: -; v_gene: TRBV6-2/TRBV6-3; CDR3aa: ASTHVGVYEQF
abundance: -; v_gene: TRBV20-1; CDR3aa: SAREYRTGVRETQY
abundance: -; v_gene: TRBV7-8; CDR3aa: ASIGLLSGELF
abundance: -; v_gene: TRBV7-3; CDR3aa: ASSPKRAAYNEQF
abundance: few; v_gene: TRBV27; CDR3aa: ASSANPGQGWTQY
abundance: -; v_gene: TRBV28; CDR3aa: ASSYQANEKLF
abundance: -; v_gene: TRBV7-2; CDR3aa: ASSWYSGTDPYEQY
abundance: once; v_gene: TRBV5-1; CDR3aa: ASRWGDAGELF
abundance: few; v_gene: TRBV28; CDR3aa: ASSSIFGLAGAKPETQY
abundance: few; v_gene: TRBV7-3; CDR3aa: ASSKSSGSTDTQY
abundance: few; v_gene: TRBV20-1; CDR3aa: SARDFLGGTGELF
abundance: -; v_gene: TRBV7-2; CDR3aa: ASSLVASGSTDTQY
abundance: few; v_gene: TRBV7-9; CDR3aa: ASSPRADGAKNIQY